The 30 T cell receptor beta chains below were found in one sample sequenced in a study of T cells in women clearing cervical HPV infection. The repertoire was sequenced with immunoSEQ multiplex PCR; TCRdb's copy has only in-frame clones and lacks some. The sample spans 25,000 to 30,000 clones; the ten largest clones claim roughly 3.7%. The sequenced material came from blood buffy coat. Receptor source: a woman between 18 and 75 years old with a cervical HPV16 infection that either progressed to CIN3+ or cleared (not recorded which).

CDR3 sequence reads: CASSGFVGQGYNDYTF. CDR3 DNA, as far as it was read: TGTGCCAGCTCTGGATTTGTTGGACAGGGGTACAACGAC. V gene TRBV18 combines with J gene TRBJ1-2; 9 bases map to TRBD1. The read ends 3 residues shy of where the CDR3 ends; the end is completed using the germline J gene. The germline gives CDR1 KGHSH, CDR2 LQKENI. This CDR3 has 16 amino acids.

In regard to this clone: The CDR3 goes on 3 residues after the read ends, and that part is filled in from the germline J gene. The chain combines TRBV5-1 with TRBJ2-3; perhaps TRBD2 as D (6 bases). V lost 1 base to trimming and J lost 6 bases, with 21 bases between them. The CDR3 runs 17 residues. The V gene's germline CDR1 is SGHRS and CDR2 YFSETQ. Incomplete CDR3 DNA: TGCGCCAGCAGCTTGTCCCCAGCGGCGGGTCGGGGGGATACG. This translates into CASSLSPAAGRGDT. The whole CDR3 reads CASSLSPAAGRGDTQYF.

The sequenced part of the CDR3 DNA is TGCAGTGCGCGACAGGGGGCCGGGGAG. Translation: CSARQGAGE. The full-length CDR3 reads as CSARQGAGELFF. V gene TRBV20-1 combines with J gene TRBJ2-2, with 9 bases fitting TRBD1. Read sequence stops 3 residues before the CDR3 end, and the germline J gene provides the missing end. The length of the CDR3 is 12 residues. V lost 6 bases, J lost 6 bases, and 2 bases stayed unmatched. CDR1 and CDR2 (germline): DFQATT, SNEGSKA (reference sequence).

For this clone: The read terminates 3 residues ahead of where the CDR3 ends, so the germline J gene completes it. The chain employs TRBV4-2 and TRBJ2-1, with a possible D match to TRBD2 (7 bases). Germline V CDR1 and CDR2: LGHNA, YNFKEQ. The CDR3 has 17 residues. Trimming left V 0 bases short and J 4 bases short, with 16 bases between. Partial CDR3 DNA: TGTGCCAGCAGCCAAGATGGTAGGGGGGGGCCATACAATGAG. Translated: CASSQDGRGGPYNE. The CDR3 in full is CASSQDGRGGPYNEQFF.

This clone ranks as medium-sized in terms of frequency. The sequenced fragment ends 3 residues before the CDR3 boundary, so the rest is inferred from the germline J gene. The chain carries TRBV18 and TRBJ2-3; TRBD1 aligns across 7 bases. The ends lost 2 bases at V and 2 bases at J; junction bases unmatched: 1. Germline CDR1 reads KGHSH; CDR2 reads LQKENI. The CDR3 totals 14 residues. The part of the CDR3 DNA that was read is TGTGCCAGCTCACCAACAGGGGACACAGATACG. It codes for CASSPTGDTDT. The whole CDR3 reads CASSPTGDTDTQYF.

This CDR3 reads CASSIDRAGGYTF. The sequenced part of the CDR3 DNA is TGTGCCAGTAGTATCGACAGGGCGGGAGGC. The gene calls are TRBV19 and TRBJ1-2, with 7 bases that match TRBD1. The missing CDR3 end, 3 residues past where the read stops, is filled in from the germline J gene. Germline V CDR1 and CDR2: LNHDA, SQIVND (reference sequence). There are 13 residues in the CDR3.

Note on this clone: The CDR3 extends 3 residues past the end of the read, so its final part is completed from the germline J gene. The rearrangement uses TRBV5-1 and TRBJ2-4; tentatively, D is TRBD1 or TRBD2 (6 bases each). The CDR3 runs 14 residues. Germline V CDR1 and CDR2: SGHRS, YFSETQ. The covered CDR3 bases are TGCGCCAGCAGCCTCAGATGGAGGGGGAAGCCT. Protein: CASSLRWRGKP. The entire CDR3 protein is CASSLRWRGKPQYF.

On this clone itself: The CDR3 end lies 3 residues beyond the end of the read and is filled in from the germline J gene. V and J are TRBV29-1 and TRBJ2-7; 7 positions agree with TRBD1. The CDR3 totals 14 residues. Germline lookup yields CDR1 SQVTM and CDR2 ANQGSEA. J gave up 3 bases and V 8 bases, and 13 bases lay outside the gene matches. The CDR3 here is CSIPRDSSNYEQYF. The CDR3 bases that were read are TGCAGCATCCCCCGGGACAGCTCGAACTACGAG.

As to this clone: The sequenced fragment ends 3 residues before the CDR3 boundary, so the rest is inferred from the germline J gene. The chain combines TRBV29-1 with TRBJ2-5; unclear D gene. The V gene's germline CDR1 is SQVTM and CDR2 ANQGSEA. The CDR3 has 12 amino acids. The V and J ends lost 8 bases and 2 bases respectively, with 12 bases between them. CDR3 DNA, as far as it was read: TGCAGCACCAGTTTAACACAAGAGACC. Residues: CSTSLTQET. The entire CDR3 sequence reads CSTSLTQETQYF.

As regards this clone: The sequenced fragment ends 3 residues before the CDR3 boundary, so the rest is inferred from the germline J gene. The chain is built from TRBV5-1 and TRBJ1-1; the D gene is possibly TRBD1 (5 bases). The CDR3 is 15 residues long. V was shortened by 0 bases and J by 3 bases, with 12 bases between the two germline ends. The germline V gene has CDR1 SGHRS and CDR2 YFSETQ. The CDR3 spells CASSLGWGQDTEAFF. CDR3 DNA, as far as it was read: TGCGCCAGCAGCTTGGGGTGGGGCCAAGACACTGAA. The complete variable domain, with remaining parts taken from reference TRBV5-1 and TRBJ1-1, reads KAGVTQTPRYLIKTRGQQVTLSCSPISGHRSVSWYQQTPGQGLQFLFEYFSETQRNKGNFPGRFSGRQFSNSRSEMNVSTLELGDSALYLCASSLGWGQDTEAFFGQGTRLTVV.

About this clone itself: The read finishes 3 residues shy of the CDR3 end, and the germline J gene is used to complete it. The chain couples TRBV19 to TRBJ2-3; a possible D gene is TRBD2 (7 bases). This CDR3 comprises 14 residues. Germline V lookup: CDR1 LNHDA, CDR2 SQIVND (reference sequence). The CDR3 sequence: CASSTGGTQETQYF. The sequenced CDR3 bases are TGTGCCAGTAGTACGGGGGGCACCCAAGAGACG.

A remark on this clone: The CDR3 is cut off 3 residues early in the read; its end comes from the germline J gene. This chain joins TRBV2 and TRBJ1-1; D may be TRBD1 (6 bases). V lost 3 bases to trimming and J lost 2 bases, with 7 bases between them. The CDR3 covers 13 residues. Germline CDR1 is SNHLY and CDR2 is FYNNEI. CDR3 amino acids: CASSEGHNTEAFF. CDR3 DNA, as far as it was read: TGTGCCAGCAGTGAGGGACATAACACTGAA.

The sequenced part of the CDR3 DNA is TGTGCCAGCAGTGAATTTGGGACAGGGATGAACACTGAA. It encodes CASSEFGTGMNTE. The whole CDR3 is CASSEFGTGMNTEAFF. This chain uses TRBV2 with TRBJ1-1, with 9 bases lining up with TRBD1. The DNA ends 3 residues before the CDR3 does, and the rest of the CDR3 is filled in from the germline J gene. J lost 0 bases, V lost 2 bases, and 4 bases had no gene match. CDR3 length: 16 amino acids. Germline V lookup: CDR1 SNHLY, CDR2 FYNNEI.

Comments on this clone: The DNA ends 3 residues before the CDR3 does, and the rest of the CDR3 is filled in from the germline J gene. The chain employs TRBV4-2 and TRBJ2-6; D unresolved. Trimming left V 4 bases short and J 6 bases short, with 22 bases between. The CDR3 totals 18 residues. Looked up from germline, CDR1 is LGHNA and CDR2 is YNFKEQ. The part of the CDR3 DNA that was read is TGTGCCAGCAGCCCCCGAGCCAGTACACGGGTAAAGGCCAACGTC. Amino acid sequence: CASSPRASTRVKANV. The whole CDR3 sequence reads CASSPRASTRVKANVLTF.

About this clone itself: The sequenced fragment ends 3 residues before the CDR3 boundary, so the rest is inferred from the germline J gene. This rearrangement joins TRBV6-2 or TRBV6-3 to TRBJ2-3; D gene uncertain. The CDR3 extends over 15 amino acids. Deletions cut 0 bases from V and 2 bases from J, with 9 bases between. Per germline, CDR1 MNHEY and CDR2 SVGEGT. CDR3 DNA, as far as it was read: TGTGCCAGCAGTTACTCCGCGACACCCACAGATACG. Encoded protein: CASSYSATPTDT. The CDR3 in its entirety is CASSYSATPTDTQYF.

Partial CDR3 DNA: TGTGCCAGCAGAATCCGGGACAGGGGGTTCGATGAG. Translating it yields CASRIRDRGFDE. The entire CDR3 is CASRIRDRGFDEAFF. V gene TRBV7-4 combines with J gene TRBJ1-1, with 11 bases identical to TRBD1. The read terminates 3 residues before the CDR3 end, so the remaining end is supplied by the germline J gene. The CDR3 has 15 amino acids. CDR1 is SGHVT, CDR2 SQSDAQ, per germline.

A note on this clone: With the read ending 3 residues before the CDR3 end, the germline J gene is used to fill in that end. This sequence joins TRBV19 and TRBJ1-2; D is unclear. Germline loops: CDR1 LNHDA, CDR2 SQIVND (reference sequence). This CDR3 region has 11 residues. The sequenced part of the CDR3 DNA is TGTGCCAGTAAAGGGTTTCGAGAC. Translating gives CASKGFRD. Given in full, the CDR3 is CASKGFRDYTF. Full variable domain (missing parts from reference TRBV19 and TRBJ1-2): DGGITQSPKYLFRKEGQNVTLSCEQNLNHDAMYWYRQDPGQGLRLIYYSQIVNDFQKGDIAEGYSVSREKKESFPLTVTSAQKNPTAFYLCASKGFRDYTFGSGTRLTVV.

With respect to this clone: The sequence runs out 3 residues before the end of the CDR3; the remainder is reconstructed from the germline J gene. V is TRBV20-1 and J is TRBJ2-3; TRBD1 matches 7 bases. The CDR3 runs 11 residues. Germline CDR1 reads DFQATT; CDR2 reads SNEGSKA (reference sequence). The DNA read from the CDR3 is TGCAGTGGACAGGGCCAAGAGACG. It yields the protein CSGQGQET. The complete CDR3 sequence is CSGQGQETQYF.

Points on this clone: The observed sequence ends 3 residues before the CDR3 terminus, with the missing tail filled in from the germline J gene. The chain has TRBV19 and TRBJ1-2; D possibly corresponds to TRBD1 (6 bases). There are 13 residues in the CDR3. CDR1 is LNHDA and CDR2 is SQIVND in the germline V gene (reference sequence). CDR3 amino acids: CASSVQEGGSYTF. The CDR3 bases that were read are TGTGCCAGTAGTGTTCAGGAGGGGGGGAGC.

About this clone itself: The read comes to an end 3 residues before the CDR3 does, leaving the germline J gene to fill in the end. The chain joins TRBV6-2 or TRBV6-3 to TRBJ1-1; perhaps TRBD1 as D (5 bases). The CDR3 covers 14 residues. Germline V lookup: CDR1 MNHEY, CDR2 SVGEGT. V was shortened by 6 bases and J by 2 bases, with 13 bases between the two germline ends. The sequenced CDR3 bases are TGTGCCAGCAGCCCCGGGACTTTCAACACTGAA. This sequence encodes CASSPGTFNTE. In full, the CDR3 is CASSPGTFNTEAFF.

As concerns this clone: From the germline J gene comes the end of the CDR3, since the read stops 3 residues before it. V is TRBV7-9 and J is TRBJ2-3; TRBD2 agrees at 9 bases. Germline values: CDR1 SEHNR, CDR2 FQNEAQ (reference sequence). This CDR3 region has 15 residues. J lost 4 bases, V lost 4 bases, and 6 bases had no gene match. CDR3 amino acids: CASSSAGGQADTQYF. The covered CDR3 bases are TGTGCCAGCAGCTCTGCGGGGGGGCAAGCAGATACG.

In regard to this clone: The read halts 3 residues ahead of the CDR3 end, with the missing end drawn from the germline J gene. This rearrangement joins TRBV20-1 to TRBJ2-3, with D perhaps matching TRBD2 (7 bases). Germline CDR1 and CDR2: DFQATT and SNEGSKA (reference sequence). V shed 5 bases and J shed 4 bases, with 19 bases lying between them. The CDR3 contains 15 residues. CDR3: CSAVSLGGGPDTQYF. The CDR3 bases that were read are TGCAGTGCTGTCTCCTTGGGGGGGGGCCCAGATACG.

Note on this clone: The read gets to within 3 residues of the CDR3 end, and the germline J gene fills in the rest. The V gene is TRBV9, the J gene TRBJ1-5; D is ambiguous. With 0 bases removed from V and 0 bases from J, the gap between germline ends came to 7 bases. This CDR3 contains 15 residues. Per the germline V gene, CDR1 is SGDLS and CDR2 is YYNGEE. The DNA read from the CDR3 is TGTGCCAGCAGCGTAGAGGGTTATAGCAATCAGCCC. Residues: CASSVEGYSNQP. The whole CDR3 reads CASSVEGYSNQPQHF.

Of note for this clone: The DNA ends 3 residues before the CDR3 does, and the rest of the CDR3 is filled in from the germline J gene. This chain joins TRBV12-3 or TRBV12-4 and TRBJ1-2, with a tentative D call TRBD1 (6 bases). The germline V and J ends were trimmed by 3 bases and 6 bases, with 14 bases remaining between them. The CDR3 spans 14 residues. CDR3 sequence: CASSFNGAGDGYTF. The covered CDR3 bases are TGTGCCAGCAGTTTTAATGGGGCAGGGGATGGC.

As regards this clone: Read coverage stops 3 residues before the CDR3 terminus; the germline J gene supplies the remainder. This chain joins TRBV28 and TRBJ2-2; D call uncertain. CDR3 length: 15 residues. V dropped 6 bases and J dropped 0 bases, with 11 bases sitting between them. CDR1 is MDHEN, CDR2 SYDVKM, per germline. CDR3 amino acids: CASRLDASNTGELFF. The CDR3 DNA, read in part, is TGTGCCAGCAGGCTAGACGCGTCGAACACCGGGGAG.

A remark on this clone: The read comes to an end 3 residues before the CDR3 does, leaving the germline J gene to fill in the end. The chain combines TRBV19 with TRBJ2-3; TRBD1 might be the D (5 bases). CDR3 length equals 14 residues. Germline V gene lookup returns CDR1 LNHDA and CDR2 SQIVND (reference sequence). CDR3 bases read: TGTGCCAGTAGTGCCCAAGGGGTCCAAGAGACG. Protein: CASSAQGVQET. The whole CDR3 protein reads CASSAQGVQETQYF.

The sequenced CDR3 bases are TGTGCCAGTAGATACAGGGGGCAAGAGACG. Protein product: CASRYRGQET. The complete CDR3 reads CASRYRGQETQYF. The J gene is TRBJ2-3, the V gene TRBV19; 9 bases fit TRBD1. With the read ending 3 residues before the CDR3 end, the germline J gene is used to fill in that end. Per germline, CDR1 LNHDA and CDR2 SQIVND (reference sequence). The CDR3 runs 13 residues. Filled out from reference TRBV19 and TRBJ2-3, the complete variable domain reads DGGITQSPKYLFRKEGQNVTLSCEQNLNHDAMYWYRQDPGQGLRLIYYSQIVNDFQKGDIAEGYSVSREKKESFPLTVTSAQKNPTAFYLCASRYRGQETQYFGPGTRLTVL.

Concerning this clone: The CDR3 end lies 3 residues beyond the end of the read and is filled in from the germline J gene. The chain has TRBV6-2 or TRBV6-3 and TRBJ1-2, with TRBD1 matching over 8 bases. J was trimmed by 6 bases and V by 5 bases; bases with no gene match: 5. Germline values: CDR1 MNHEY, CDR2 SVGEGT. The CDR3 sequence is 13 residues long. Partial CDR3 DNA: TGTGCCAGCAGTCGCAGGGGGCGCGATGGC. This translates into CASSRRGRDG. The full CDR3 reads CASSRRGRDGYTF.

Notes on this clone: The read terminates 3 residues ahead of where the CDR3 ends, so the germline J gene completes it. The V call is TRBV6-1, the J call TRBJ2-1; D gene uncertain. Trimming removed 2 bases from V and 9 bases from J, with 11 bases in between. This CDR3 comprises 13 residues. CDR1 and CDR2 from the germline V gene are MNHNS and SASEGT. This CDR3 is CASSESPTSEQFF. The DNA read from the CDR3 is TGTGCCAGCAGTGAATCCCCCACAAGTGAG.

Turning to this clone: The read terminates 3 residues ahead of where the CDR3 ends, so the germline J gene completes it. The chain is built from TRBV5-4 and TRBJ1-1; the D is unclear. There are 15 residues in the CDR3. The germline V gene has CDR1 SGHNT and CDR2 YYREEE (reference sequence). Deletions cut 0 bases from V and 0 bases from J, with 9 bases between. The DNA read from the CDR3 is TGTGCCAGCAGCTTGGAGGGTAGAATGAACACTGAA. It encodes CASSLEGRMNTE. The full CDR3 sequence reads CASSLEGRMNTEAFF.